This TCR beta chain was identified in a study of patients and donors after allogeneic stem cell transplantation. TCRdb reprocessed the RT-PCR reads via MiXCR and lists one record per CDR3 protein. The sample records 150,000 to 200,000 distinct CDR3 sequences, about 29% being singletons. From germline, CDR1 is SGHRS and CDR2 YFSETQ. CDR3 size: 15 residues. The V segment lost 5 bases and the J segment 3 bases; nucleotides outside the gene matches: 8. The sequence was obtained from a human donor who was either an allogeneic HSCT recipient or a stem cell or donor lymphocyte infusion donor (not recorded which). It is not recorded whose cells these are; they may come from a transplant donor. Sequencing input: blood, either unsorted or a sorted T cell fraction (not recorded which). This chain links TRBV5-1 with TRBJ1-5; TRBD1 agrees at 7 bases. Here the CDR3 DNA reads TGCGCCAGCAGACCGACAGGGTCTAACAATCAGCCCCAGCATTTT. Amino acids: CASRPTGSNNQPQHF.